The 25 T cell receptor beta chains in this list originate from one sample, sequenced in a study of blood T cell repertoires in COVID-19. Profiling relied on immunoSEQ multiplex PCR, and the TCRdb table lists in-frame clones only, not all of them. This sample has around 200,000 clones, with 86% found just once. The material sequenced was PBMCs or T cells enriched from blood (not recorded which). These receptors all come from a woman aged 25 to 39 who had been exposed to COVID-19.

J is TRBJ1-5 and V is TRBV18; the D is unclear. Germline V gene data show CDR1 as KGHSH and CDR2 as LQKENI. Deletions cut 3 bases from V and 3 bases from J, with 6 bases between. The CDR3 is 13 amino acids. The CDR3 nucleotides are TGTGCCAGCTCACCCGGTAACAATCAGCCCCAGCATTTT. Its translation: CASSPGNNQPQHF.

The chain joins TRBV11-2 to TRBJ2-7, with D unclear. V shed 2 bases and J shed 0 bases, with 5 bases lying between them. This CDR3 is 13 amino acids long. Germline CDR1 SGHAT, CDR2 FQNNGV. As DNA, the CDR3 is TGTGCCAGCAGCTTACAGGTCTCCTACGAGCAGTACTTC. Amino acid sequence: CASSLQVSYEQYF.

The rearrangement joins TRBV20-1 to TRBJ1-1; D unclear. Trimming stripped 4 bases from V and 7 bases from J, with 7 bases between. The germline V gene has CDR1 DFQATT and CDR2 SNEGSKA (reference sequence). The length of the CDR3 is 10 residues. The CDR3 DNA sequence: TGCAGTGCTAAGAGGTTTGAAGCTTTCTTT. This gives the protein CSAKRFEAFF.

The chain links TRBV7-3 to TRBJ2-3; 10 bases are a match to TRBD2. Germline V gene lookup returns CDR1 SGHTA and CDR2 FQGTGA. Germline trimming cut 2 bases from V and 0 bases from J; bases unmatched to any gene: 14. The length of the CDR3 is 20 residues. The CDR3 is CASSLYMVSGGAYSTDTQYF. The CDR3 DNA reads TGTGCCAGCAGCTTATATATGGTCAGCGGGGGGGCTTATAGCACAGATACGCAGTATTTT.

This rearrangement joins TRBV7-9 to TRBJ1-4, with a tentative D call TRBD1 (5 bases). The CDR3 is made up of 16 amino acids. Germline V gene data show CDR1 as SEHNR and CDR2 as FQNEAQ (reference sequence). Trimming left V 2 bases short and J 12 bases short, with 22 bases between. The CDR3: CASSLSMGGALRELFF. CDR3 coding DNA: TGTGCCAGCAGCTTAAGTATGGGAGGGGCCCTTAGAGAACTGTTTTTT.

The genes are TRBV6-1 and TRBJ1-2; weak D call: TRBD1 (5 bases). CDR1 is MNHNS, CDR2 SASEGT, per germline. The CDR3 has 15 residues. Trimming pared 3 bases from V and 7 bases from J, leaving 18 bases between. CDR3 nucleotides: TGTGCCAGCAGTGATATTGGGCAGGGAACGAGTGGCTACACCTTC. It translates to CASSDIGQGTSGYTF.

The chain has TRBV15 and TRBJ2-4; TRBD1 is a possible D gene (5 bases). The germline gives CDR1 LNHNV, CDR2 YYDKDF (reference sequence). Between the trimmed V and J ends, which lost 0 bases and 5 bases, there was a span of 11 bases. The CDR3 runs 15 residues. This CDR3 reads CATSRDVGPQNIQYF. The CDR3 DNA follows: TGTGCCACCAGCAGAGATGTGGGGCCGCAAAACATTCAGTACTTC.

The V and J genes are TRBV2 and TRBJ1-5, with 10 bases that match TRBD1. V trimming: 8 bases; J trimming: 4 bases; junction bases outside the gene matches: 8. CDR1 SNHLY and CDR2 FYNNEI come from the germline V gene. This CDR3 is 15 amino acids long. Here the CDR3 reads CASWPGQGNNQPQHF. DNA for the CDR3: TGTGCCAGCTGGCCGGGACAGGGGAATAATCAGCCCCAGCATTTT. Full variable domain (missing parts from reference TRBV2 and TRBJ1-5): EPEVTQTPSHQVTQMGQEVILRCVPISNHLYFYWYRQILGQKVEFLVSFYNNEISEKSEIFDDQFSVERPDGSNFTLKIRSTKLEDSAMYFCASWPGQGNNQPQHFGDGTRLSIL.

The rearrangement joins TRBV11-3 to TRBJ1-1, with TRBD1 matching 8 bases. The CDR3 runs 14 residues. Germline assignment: CDR1 SGHNT and CDR2 YENEEA. The V segment lost 8 bases and the J segment 5 bases; nucleotides outside the gene matches: 10. The DNA for the CDR3 is TGTGCCAGCTTCCACAGGGGGTCGGCAACTGAAGCTTTCTTT. This sequence encodes CASFHRGSATEAFF.

This chain connects TRBV6-1 to TRBJ1-5; the D gene is possibly TRBD1 (5 bases). This CDR3 region has 14 residues. The V end lost 1 base, the J end lost 4 bases, and 8 bases lay between the germline ends. CDR1 is MNHNS and CDR2 is SASEGT in the germline V gene. DNA for the CDR3: TGTGCCAGCAGTGAAGGACAGACTAATCAGCCCCAGCATTTT. This codes for CASSEGQTNQPQHF.

V gene TRBV5-8 combines with J gene TRBJ1-5; 7 bases map to TRBD1. CDR3 size: 15 residues. V trimming: 0 bases; J trimming: 6 bases; junction bases outside the gene matches: 6. Germline V gene sequence: CDR1 SGHTS, CDR2 YDEGEE. CDR3 in amino acids: CASSLVGGLGQPQHF. The CDR3 DNA follows: TGTGCCAGCAGCTTGGTAGGGGGCCTGGGTCAGCCCCAGCATTTT.

The chain combines TRBV11-3 with TRBJ2-5; perhaps TRBD2 as D (6 bases). The CDR3 runs to 19 residues. Per the germline V gene, CDR1 is SGHNT and CDR2 is YENEEA. Deletions cut 1 base from V and 0 bases from J, with 21 bases between. CDR3 sequence (DNA): TGTGCCAGCAGCTTAGTCATGTGGGGGGTGCGTGGGGACCAAGAGACCCAGTACTTC. It translates to CASSLVMWGVRGDQETQYF.

V is TRBV5-1 and J is TRBJ2-7; 7 nucleotides match TRBD1. Germline CDR1 and CDR2: SGHRS and YFSETQ. V shed 7 bases and J 5 bases; nucleotides not matched to a gene: 15. This CDR3 has 15 residues. CDR3 residues: CASGNPGQQSHEQYF. The CDR3 region has the DNA TGCGCCAGCGGGAACCCGGGACAGCAGTCCCACGAGCAGTACTTC. The full variable domain, rest sourced from reference TRBV5-1 and TRBJ2-7, is KAGVTQTPRYLIKTRGQQVTLSCSPISGHRSVSWYQQTPGQGLQFLFEYFSETQRNKGNFPGRFSGRQFSNSRSEMNVSTLELGDSALYLCASGNPGQQSHEQYFGPGTRLTVT.

The chain employs TRBV7-9 and TRBJ1-4; TRBD1 matches at 9 bases. Germline CDR1 is SEHNR and CDR2 is FQNEAQ (reference sequence). This CDR3 region has 15 residues. The ends lost 1 base at V and 3 bases at J; junction bases unmatched: 0. CDR3 nucleotides: TGTGCCAGCAGCTTAGGGACAGGGGCTAATGAAAAACTGTTTTTT. Protein sequence: CASSLGTGANEKLFF. Full variable domain (remainder filled in from reference TRBV7-9 and TRBJ1-4): DTGVSQNPRHKITKRGQNVTFRCDPISEHNRLYWYRQTLGQGPEFLTYFQNEAQLEKSRLLSDRFSAERPKGSFSTLEIQRTEQGDSAMYLCASSLGTGANEKLFFGSGTQLSVL.

The chain joins TRBV7-9 to TRBJ1-2; perhaps TRBD1 as D (6 bases). V was cut by 3 bases and J by 0 bases, with 8 bases left in between. CDR1 is SEHNR and CDR2 is FQNEAQ in the germline V gene (reference sequence). The CDR3 is made up of 14 amino acids. The chain's CDR3 is CASSFGQTNYGYTF. As DNA, the CDR3 is TGTGCCAGCAGCTTCGGACAGACTAACTATGGCTACACCTTC.

The chain employs TRBV11-2 and TRBJ1-2; a weak D match, TRBD1 (5 bases). The length of the CDR3 is 14 residues. V lost 5 bases and J 0 bases, leaving 10 bases between the germline ends. Looked up from germline, CDR1 is SGHAT and CDR2 is FQNNGV. In DNA, the CDR3 is TGTGCCAGCAGCCCTTCGACAGCTAACTATGGCTACACCTTC. As protein: CASSPSTANYGYTF.

CDR3 nucleotide sequence: TGTGCCAGCAGTGAATCGTGGGCGTACACTGAAGCTTTCTTT. Translation gives CASSESWAYTEAFF. The chain uses TRBV6-1 and TRBJ1-1; D ambiguous. V was cut by 2 bases and J by 3 bases, with 10 bases left in between. The CDR3 runs 14 residues. Looked up from germline, CDR1 is MNHNS and CDR2 is SASEGT.

This chain uses TRBV7-8 with TRBJ2-1; TRBD2 matches at 10 bases. Germline values: CDR1 SGHVS, CDR2 FQNEAQ. Trimming removed 0 bases from V and 8 bases from J; junction bases left unmatched: 7. There are 16 residues in the CDR3. The CDR3 sequence is CASSLASSGGADEQFF. The CDR3 nucleotides are TGTGCCAGCAGCTTAGCGTCAAGCGGGGGGGCGGATGAGCAGTTCTTC.

This clone was picked up one time. The chain combines TRBV4-1 with TRBJ1-6; no definite D call. The germline CDR1 and CDR2 sequences are MGHRA and YSYEKL. V lost 2 bases and J lost 13, with 24 bases in between. CDR3 length: 17 amino acids. CDR3 residues: CASSQRDPVEIYVPLHF. DNA for the CDR3: TGCGCCAGCAGCCAACGAGATCCCGTCGAGATATATGTTCCCCTCCACTTT.

The rearrangement links TRBV6-5 to TRBJ1-1; no clear D. Germline values: CDR1 MNHEY, CDR2 SVGAGI. Trimming left V 6 bases short and J 2 bases short, with 10 bases between. This CDR3 comprises 13 residues. CDR3 residues: CASRPTHNTEAFF. CDR3 nucleotides: TGTGCCAGCAGGCCGACACATAACACTGAAGCTTTCTTT.

The gene calls are TRBV15 and TRBJ1-1, with 10 bases identical to TRBD1. CDR1 and CDR2 (germline): LNHNV, YYDKDF (reference sequence). The CDR3 is 15 amino acids. V gave up 1 base and J gave up 4 bases; unmatched junction bases: 3. CDR3 nucleotides: TGTGCCACCAGCAGAGGGGGGACAGGGGTCACTGAAGCTTTCTTT. This translates into CATSRGGTGVTEAFF. The full variable domain, in which reference TRBV15 and TRBJ1-1 provide the parts outside the CDR3, is DAMVIQNPRYQVTQFGKPVTLSCSQTLNHNVMYWYQQKSSQAPKLLFHYYDKDFNNEADTPDNFQSRRPNTSFCFLDIRSPGLGDTAMYLCATSRGGTGVTEAFFGQGTRLTVV.

The chain links TRBV9 to TRBJ2-7; TRBD1 aligns across 11 bases. This CDR3 comprises 15 residues. V shed 4 bases and J 5 bases; nucleotides not matched to a gene: 8. CDR1 is SGDLS and CDR2 is YYNGEE in the germline V gene. DNA of the CDR3: TGTGCCAGCAGCCCGTGGACAGGGGGCTTGAACGAGCAGTACTTC. Encoded protein: CASSPWTGGLNEQYF. Combining the CDR3 with reference TRBV9 and TRBJ2-7 gives the whole variable domain DSGVTQTPKHLITATGQRVTLRCSPRSGDLSVYWYQQSLDQGLQFLIQYYNGEERAKGNILERFSAQQFPDLHSELNLSSLELGDSALYFCASSPWTGGLNEQYFGPGTRLTVT.

This clone showed up just once. The rearrangement uses TRBV5-1 and TRBJ2-1, with a tentative D call TRBD2 (5 bases). V shed 4 bases and J shed 9 bases, with 11 bases lying between them. Germline loops: CDR1 SGHRS, CDR2 YFSETQ. The CDR3 loop spans 12 amino acids. The CDR3: CASSGSLSEQFF. As DNA, the CDR3 is TGCGCCAGCAGCGGGAGTTTGAGTGAGCAGTTCTTC.

This clone was recorded once. The rearrangement links TRBV29-1 to TRBJ2-3, with 10 bases identical to TRBD2. The CDR3 contains 13 residues. Germline CDR1 SQVTM, CDR2 ANQGSEA. Trimming at V came to 6 bases and at J to 3 bases, leaving 3 bases not matched to a gene. In DNA, the CDR3 is TGCAGCGTCGAGCGGGGGGGAACAGATACGCAGTATTTT. Its protein product is CSVERGGTDTQYF.

The chain uses TRBV5-1 and TRBJ1-3, with 7 bases aligning to TRBD1. The J segment lost 0 bases and the V segment lost 0 bases, leaving 15 bases of the junction unmatched. This CDR3 spans 20 amino acids. Per germline, CDR1 SGHRS and CDR2 YFSETQ. CDR3 DNA: TGCGCCAGCAGCTTGGGGACAGGATATGGAAACGCGCTCTCTGGAAACACCATATATTTT. Encoded protein: CASSLGTGYGNALSGNTIYF.